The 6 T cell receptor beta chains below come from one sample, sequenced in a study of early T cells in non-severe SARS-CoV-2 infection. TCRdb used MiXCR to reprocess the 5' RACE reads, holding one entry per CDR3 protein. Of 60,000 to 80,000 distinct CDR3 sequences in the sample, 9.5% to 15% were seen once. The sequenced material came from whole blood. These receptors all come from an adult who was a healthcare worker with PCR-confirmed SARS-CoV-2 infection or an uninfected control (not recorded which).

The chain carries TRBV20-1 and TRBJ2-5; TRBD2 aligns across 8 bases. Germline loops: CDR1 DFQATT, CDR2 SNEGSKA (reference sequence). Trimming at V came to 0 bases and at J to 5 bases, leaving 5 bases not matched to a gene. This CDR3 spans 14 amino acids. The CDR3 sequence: CSARDSGSVETQYF. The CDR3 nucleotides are TGCAGTGCTAGAGACAGCGGGAGCGTGGAGACCCAGTACTTC.

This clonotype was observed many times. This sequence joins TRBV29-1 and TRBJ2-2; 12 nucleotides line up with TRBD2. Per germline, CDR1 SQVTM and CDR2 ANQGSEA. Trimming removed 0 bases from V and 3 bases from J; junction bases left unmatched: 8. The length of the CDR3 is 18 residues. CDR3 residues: CSVEESLAGGLDTGELFF. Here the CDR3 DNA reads TGCAGCGTTGAAGAGAGCCTAGCGGGAGGGTTGGACACCGGGGAGCTGTTTTTT.

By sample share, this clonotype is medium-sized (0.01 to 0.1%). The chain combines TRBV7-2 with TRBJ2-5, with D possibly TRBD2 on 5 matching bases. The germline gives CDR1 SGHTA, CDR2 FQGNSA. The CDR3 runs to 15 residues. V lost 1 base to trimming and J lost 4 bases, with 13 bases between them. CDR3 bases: TGTGCCAGCAGCTTAGGTGGCGCGGGTTCAGAGACCCAGTACTTC. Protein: CASSLGGAGSETQYF. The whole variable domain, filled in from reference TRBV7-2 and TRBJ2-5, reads GAGVSQSPSNKVTEKGKDVELRCDPISGHTALYWYRQSLGQGLEFLIYFQGNSAPDKSGLPSDRFSAERTGGSVSTLTIQRTQQEDSAVYLCASSLGGAGSETQYFGPGTRLLVL.

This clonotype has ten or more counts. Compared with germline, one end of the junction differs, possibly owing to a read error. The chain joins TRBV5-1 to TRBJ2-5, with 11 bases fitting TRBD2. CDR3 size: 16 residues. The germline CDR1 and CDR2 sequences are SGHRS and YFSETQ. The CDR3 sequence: CASSPLAGGNQGTQYF. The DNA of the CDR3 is TGCGCCAGCAGCCCCCTAGCGGGAGGCAATCAAGGGACCCAGTACTTC.

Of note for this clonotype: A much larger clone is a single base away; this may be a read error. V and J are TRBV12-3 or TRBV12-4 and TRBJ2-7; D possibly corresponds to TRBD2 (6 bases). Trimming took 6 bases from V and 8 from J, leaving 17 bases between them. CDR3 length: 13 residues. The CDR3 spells CASRPNGGSKQYF. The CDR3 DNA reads TGTGCCAGCAGGCCGAATGGGGGGAGCAAGCAGTACTTC.

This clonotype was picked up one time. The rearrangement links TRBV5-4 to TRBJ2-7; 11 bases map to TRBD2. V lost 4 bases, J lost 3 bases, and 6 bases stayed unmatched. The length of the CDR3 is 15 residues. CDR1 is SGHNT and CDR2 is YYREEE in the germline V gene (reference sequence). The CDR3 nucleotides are TGTGCCAGCAGCGGACCGGGACTAGCGGACTACGAGCAGTACTTC. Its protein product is CASSGPGLADYEQYF.